The 32 T cell receptor beta chains presented below share a single source sample, sequenced in a study of blood T cell repertoires in COVID-19. The table came from immunoSEQ multiplex PCR; TCRdb's copy has only in-frame clones and leaves some out. This sample has around 450,000 clones, with about 85% found just once. The sample comprised PBMCs or T cells enriched from blood (not recorded which). The source is a woman between 18 and 30 years old who had recovered from COVID-19.

For this clone: Other nucleotide sequences from this sample produce the same CDR3. This chain joins TRBV3-1 (or the pseudogene TRBV3-2) and TRBJ2-3; D not resolved. Trimming cost V 0 bases and J 0 bases, with 4 bases left between them. The CDR3 spans 14 residues. Germline-derived CDR1 and CDR2 are LGHDT and YNNKEL (reference sequence). CDR3 amino acids: CASSQDRSTDTQYF. The CDR3 DNA follows: TGTGCCAGCAGCCAAGATCGGAGCACAGATACGCAGTATTTT.

The J gene is TRBJ2-3, the V gene TRBV28, with D possibly matching TRBD1 (5 bases). CDR3 size: 14 residues. Trimming took 10 bases from V and 2 from J, leaving 16 bases between them. The germline V gene has CDR1 MDHEN and CDR2 SYDVKM. CDR3 DNA: TGTGCCACCCAAAAAGACAGCCCCACAGATACGCAGTATTTT. Translated: CATQKDSPTDTQYF.

The V gene is TRBV2, the J gene TRBJ1-6; a possible D gene is TRBD1 (6 bases). There are 13 residues in the CDR3. Between the trimmed V and J ends, which lost 8 bases and 7 bases, there was a span of 12 bases. Germline V gene data show CDR1 as SNHLY and CDR2 as FYNNEI. The CDR3: CASSGEHNSPLHF. DNA for the CDR3: TGTGCCAGCTCAGGGGAACACAATTCACCCCTCCACTTT.

The genes are TRBV7-2 and TRBJ1-1; 7 bases are shared with TRBD1. Trimming cost V 5 bases and J 5 bases; bases outside gene matches: 5. The CDR3 contains 13 residues. Germline CDR1 SGHTA, CDR2 FQGNSA. The CDR3, as DNA: TGTGCCAGCAGCACGGGACAGAGGACTGAAGCTTTCTTT. Protein sequence: CASSTGQRTEAFF.

The chain has TRBV9 and TRBJ2-2; TRBD1 agrees at 12 bases. V lost 0 bases to trimming and J lost 6 bases; unmatched junction nucleotides: 6. The germline V gene has CDR1 SGDLS and CDR2 YYNGEE. This CDR3 contains 17 residues. Written as DNA, the CDR3 is TGTGCCAGCAGCGTAGGAGGGACAGGGGGCATCGCCGGGGAGCTGTTTTTT. This gives the protein CASSVGGTGGIAGELFF. The whole variable domain, remainder taken from reference TRBV9 and TRBJ2-2, is DSGVTQTPKHLITATGQRVTLRCSPRSGDLSVYWYQQSLDQGLQFLIQYYNGEERAKGNILERFSAQQFPDLHSELNLSSLELGDSALYFCASSVGGTGGIAGELFFGEGSRLTVL.

V usage is TRBV5-1 and J usage is TRBJ2-2; 7 nucleotides match TRBD1. Germline-derived CDR1 and CDR2 are SGHRS and YFSETQ. The CDR3 totals 16 residues. After removal of 7 bases from V and 4 bases from J, the junction contained 13 bases not matched to a gene. CDR3 nucleotide sequence: TGCGCCAGCCCCAAAACAGGGGTTTCGATCACCGGGGAGCTGTTTTTT. It encodes CASPKTGVSITGELFF.

The V gene is TRBV30, the J gene TRBJ1-2; D is ambiguous. The V gene's germline CDR1 is GTSNPN and CDR2 SVGIG (reference sequence). The CDR3 runs 13 residues. V gave up 5 bases and J gave up 4 bases, with 14 bases separating them. The CDR3 loop reads CAWVNGQFYGYTF. The CDR3 DNA follows: TGTGCCTGGGTCAATGGGCAGTTCTATGGCTACACCTTC.

This chain links TRBV19 with TRBJ1-1; D remains unclear. The ends were cut back, 3 bases at V and 0 bases at J, with 11 bases in the middle. The CDR3 covers 15 residues. CDR1 and CDR2 (germline): LNHDA, SQIVND (reference sequence). For the CDR3, the DNA is TGTGCCAGTAGTATTGTGGGAGTTATGAACACTGAAGCTTTCTTT. Protein: CASSIVGVMNTEAFF.

V is TRBV25-1 and J is TRBJ1-2; perhaps TRBD1 as D (5 bases). This CDR3 has 14 amino acids. V shed 3 bases and J shed 5 bases, with 13 bases lying between them. Germline CDR1 reads MGHDK; CDR2 reads SYGVNS. CDR3 sequence: CASSDSGVQYGYTF. CDR3 DNA sequence: TGTGCCAGCAGTGATTCGGGGGTCCAATATGGCTACACCTTC.

A single count supports this clone. The rearrangement joins TRBV7-2 to TRBJ2-7; D is ambiguous. The CDR3 totals 14 residues. Trimming took off 5 bases at V and 4 bases at J, with 15 bases between the two ends. In germline, CDR1 is SGHTA, CDR2 FQGNSA. The CDR3 coding sequence is TGTGCCAGCAGCGTCTATCTAGAGAAGTACGAGCAGTACTTC. The encoded protein is CASSVYLEKYEQYF.

In nucleotides, the CDR3 is TGTGCCAGCAGTTTGGGAGGACTAGCGGGGTACAATGAGCAGTTCTTC. It is translated as CASSLGGLAGYNEQFF. The V gene is TRBV28, the J gene TRBJ2-1; the match to TRBD2 covers 12 bases. V lost 3 bases to trimming and J lost 4 bases; unmatched junction nucleotides: 4. Germline lookup yields CDR1 MDHEN and CDR2 SYDVKM. The CDR3 loop spans 16 amino acids.

This chain uses TRBV27 with TRBJ2-1; 7 bases align to TRBD2. The trim removed 4 bases at V and 3 bases at J, leaving 6 bases unmatched. The CDR3 is 15 residues long. Per germline, CDR1 MNHEY and CDR2 SMNVEV (reference sequence). CDR3 loop: CASSYGTKGYNEQFF. CDR3 nucleotides: TGTGCCAGCAGTTATGGGACTAAGGGCTACAATGAGCAGTTCTTC.

The chain carries TRBV27 and TRBJ2-4; D perhaps matches TRBD2 (5 bases). Trimming pared 3 bases from V and 1 base from J, leaving 16 bases between. Germline V gene data show CDR1 as MNHEY and CDR2 as SMNVEV (reference sequence). The CDR3 is made up of 17 amino acids. The CDR3 reads CASSFGWGDGAKNIQYF. The DNA for the CDR3 is TGTGCCAGCAGTTTTGGGTGGGGAGACGGGGCCAAAAACATTCAGTACTTC.

The chain links TRBV30 to TRBJ2-3; D remains unclear. The CDR3 runs 15 residues. Per the germline V gene, CDR1 is GTSNPN and CDR2 is SVGIG (reference sequence). V was cut by 1 base and J by 3 bases, with 14 bases left in between. The CDR3 DNA sequence: TGTGCCTGGAGTGCCCGAGGTACCACTACAGATACGCAGTATTTT. This codes for CAWSARGTTTDTQYF. Looking up the rest from reference TRBV30 and TRBJ2-3 gives the full variable domain: SQTIHQWPATLVQPVGSPLSLECTVEGTSNPNLYWYRQAAGRGLQLLFYSVGIGQISSEVPQNLSASRPQDRQFILSSKKLLLSDSGFYLCAWSARGTTTDTQYFGPGTRLTVL.

V is TRBV25-1 and J is TRBJ2-1; D might be TRBD2 (6 bases). With 2 bases removed from V and 6 bases from J, the gap between germline ends came to 14 bases. CDR3 length: 15 residues. Per germline, CDR1 MGHDK and CDR2 SYGVNS. The CDR3 coding sequence is TGTGCCAGCAGTGAAGCGGGGCATAGCAGCAATGAGCAGTTCTTC. Translation gives CASSEAGHSSNEQFF.

This chain connects TRBV13 to TRBJ2-3, with TRBD2 matching over 8 bases. V shed 3 bases and J 4 bases; nucleotides not matched to a gene: 6. Germline-derived CDR1 and CDR2 are PRHDT and FYEKMQ (reference sequence). The CDR3 is 15 amino acids. The CDR3 DNA sequence: TGTGCCAGCAGCTTCTTAGCGGGGAATCCAGATACGCAGTATTTT. This sequence encodes CASSFLAGNPDTQYF.

The chain joins TRBV12-3 or TRBV12-4 to TRBJ1-3; D is undetermined. The CDR3 has 13 amino acids. The V end lost 5 bases, the J end lost 6 bases, and 11 bases lay between the germline ends. This CDR3 reads CASSHLGENTIYF. In nucleotides, the CDR3 is TGTGCCAGCAGTCATCTCGGGGAAAACACCATATATTTT.

The chain is built from TRBV2 and TRBJ1-6; a weak D match, TRBD1 (5 bases). V dropped 8 bases and J dropped 0 bases, with 11 bases sitting between them. Germline CDR1 and CDR2: SNHLY and FYNNEI. The CDR3 is made up of 15 amino acids. This CDR3 is CASERGSSYNSPLHF. Written as DNA, the CDR3 is TGTGCCAGCGAAAGGGGAAGCTCCTATAATTCACCCCTCCACTTT.

The chain combines TRBV11-2 with TRBJ2-2; TRBD1 might be the D (6 bases). V was shortened by 4 bases and J by 5 bases, with 20 bases between the two germline ends. This CDR3 spans 17 amino acids. Germline V gives CDR1 SGHAT, CDR2 FQNNGV. Here the CDR3 reads CASSSHPQGRKTGELFF. The CDR3 coding sequence is TGTGCCAGCAGCTCCCATCCACAGGGAAGAAAAACCGGGGAGCTGTTTTTT.

As DNA, the CDR3 is TGTGCCTTTCCGGGAAGAGCTAACTATGGCTACACCTTC. As protein: CAFPGRANYGYTF. This sequence joins TRBV30 and TRBJ1-2, with D uncertain. CDR3 size: 13 residues. The V gene lost 7 bases and the J gene lost 0 bases, with 12 bases spanning the gap. CDR1 is GTSNPN and CDR2 is SVGIG in the germline V gene (reference sequence).

V is TRBV29-1 and J is TRBJ1-5; D uncertain. This CDR3 is 14 amino acids long. CDR1 is SQVTM, CDR2 ANQGSEA, per germline. The CDR3: CAELPLGVDQPQHF. The CDR3 bases are TGCGCCGAACTCCCCTTGGGCGTCGATCAGCCCCAGCATTTT.

The chain employs TRBV4-1 and TRBJ1-5, with D maybe TRBD1 (5 bases). Germline assignment: CDR1 MGHRA and CDR2 YSYEKL. The V end lost 4 bases, the J end lost 4 bases, and 14 bases lay between the germline ends. The CDR3 is 15 amino acids. CDR3 DNA: TGCGCCAGCAGCCGCTGGCTGGACACGAATCAGCCCCAGCATTTT. This encodes CASSRWLDTNQPQHF.

The rearrangement links TRBV5-1 to TRBJ1-1, with D tentatively TRBD1 (6 bases). The V end was cut by 3 bases, the J end by 8 bases, with 17 bases between. This CDR3 region has 14 residues. Germline V gene data show CDR1 as SGHRS and CDR2 as YFSETQ. The CDR3 DNA reads TGCGCCAGCAGCTACTGGGGGGGCGTTAGGGAAGCTTTCTTT. Translation gives CASSYWGGVREAFF.

The CDR3: CASSRPGLPFYGYTF. The CDR3 nucleotides are TGTGCCAGCAGTCGCCCCGGACTGCCCTTCTATGGCTACACCTTC. This chain uses TRBV6-5 with TRBJ1-2; no definite D call. The germline V gene encodes CDR1 MNHEY and CDR2 SVGAGI. CDR3 length: 15 amino acids. Deletions cut 5 bases from V and 4 bases from J, with 17 bases between.

The chain uses TRBV6-6 and TRBJ1-6; D is unclear. Per germline, CDR1 MNHNY and CDR2 SVGAGI (reference sequence). This CDR3 spans 18 amino acids. V shed 5 bases and J shed 7 bases, with 24 bases lying between them. The CDR3 DNA is TGTGCCAGCAGTCGTACCGGGCCGGGGTTTTGGGAGAATTCACCCCTCCACTTT. It is translated as CASSRTGPGFWENSPLHF.

The CDR3 DNA is TGTGCCTGGGATAACGGACTAGCGGGGGGCGTCCCCACCGGGGAGCTGTTTTTT. It codes for CAWDNGLAGGVPTGELFF. V gene TRBV30 combines with J gene TRBJ2-2, with 14 bases lining up with TRBD2. This CDR3 is 18 amino acids long. CDR1 is GTSNPN, CDR2 SVGIG, per germline (reference sequence). The junction had 12 bases not matched to a gene; V was cut back by 5 bases and J by 4 bases. The complete variable domain, with remaining parts taken from reference TRBV30 and TRBJ2-2, reads SQTIHQWPATLVQPVGSPLSLECTVEGTSNPNLYWYRQAAGRGLQLLFYSVGIGQISSEVPQNLSASRPQDRQFILSSKKLLLSDSGFYLCAWDNGLAGGVPTGELFFGEGSRLTVL.

The count of this clone is one. The chain couples TRBV4-1 to TRBJ2-3, with TRBD1 identical over 9 bases. Germline-derived CDR1 and CDR2 are MGHRA and YSYEKL. J gave up 4 bases and V 1 base, and 3 bases lay outside the gene matches. The CDR3 loop spans 15 amino acids. CDR3 loop: CASSQVDRGADTQYF. The CDR3 bases are TGCGCCAGCAGCCAAGTAGACAGGGGGGCAGATACGCAGTATTTT.

J is TRBJ2-2 and V is TRBV6-6; D call uncertain. This CDR3 has 15 residues. Trimming shortened V by 5 bases and J by 2 bases, and 12 bases separated the two germline ends. Germline V gene data show CDR1 as MNHNY and CDR2 as SVGAGI (reference sequence). The CDR3 loop reads CASSQPQFNTGELFF. CDR3 DNA sequence: TGTGCCAGCAGTCAGCCGCAATTTAACACCGGGGAGCTGTTTTTT.

The CDR3 sequence: CACQRGGGETQYF. The CDR3 DNA reads TGTGCCTGCCAACGGGGGGGCGGGGAGACCCAGTACTTC. The genes are TRBV30 and TRBJ2-5; 8 bases are a match to TRBD2. V lost 6 bases to trimming and J lost 5 bases; unmatched junction nucleotides: 8. Germline CDR1 GTSNPN, CDR2 SVGIG (reference sequence). This CDR3 is built from 13 residues. Together with reference TRBV30 and TRBJ2-5, the CDR3 gives the full variable domain: SQTIHQWPATLVQPVGSPLSLECTVEGTSNPNLYWYRQAAGRGLQLLFYSVGIGQISSEVPQNLSASRPQDRQFILSSKKLLLSDSGFYLCACQRGGGETQYFGPGTRLLVL.

V gene TRBV7-9 combines with J gene TRBJ2-5; 7 nucleotides agree with TRBD1. The CDR3 has 13 amino acids. V trimming: 8 bases; J trimming: 3 bases; junction bases outside the gene matches: 6. CDR1 SEHNR and CDR2 FQNEAQ come from the germline V gene (reference sequence). The CDR3 loop is CASGRDSKETQYF. CDR3 in DNA: TGTGCCAGCGGCCGGGACAGTAAAGAGACCCAGTACTTC.

The V call is TRBV2, the J call TRBJ1-4; 7 nucleotides agree with TRBD1. The CDR3 is 14 residues long. The V gene end was trimmed by 4 bases and the J gene end by 6 bases; junction bases not matched to a gene: 5. Germline V CDR1 and CDR2: SNHLY, FYNNEI. CDR3 DNA sequence: TGTGCCAGCAGTGGTGGCAGGGGGGATGAAAAACTGTTTTTT. This codes for CASSGGRGDEKLFF.

This clone was counted only a few times. The V gene is TRBV3-1 (or the pseudogene TRBV3-2), the J gene TRBJ2-2; D is perhaps TRBD2 (6 bases). There are 14 residues in the CDR3. Germline assignment: CDR1 LGHDT and CDR2 YNNKEL (reference sequence). V was trimmed by 0 bases and J by 5 bases, leaving 7 bases between them. Written as DNA, the CDR3 is TGTGCCAGCAGCCAAGATGGGGGGACCGGGGAGCTGTTTTTT. Amino acid sequence: CASSQDGGTGELFF.